The T cell receptor beta chain described here comes from a study of Ad26.COV2.S vaccination and SARS-CoV-2 variants. The germline gives CDR1 SGHNT, CDR2 YYREEE (reference sequence). The CDR3 runs 13 residues. Unmatched junction bases numbered 6, after V lost 4 bases and J lost 8 bases. Treatment denoted: some 19 received Ad26.COV2.S at low or high dose, single or two shots; several received placebo; per-sample allocation not given. On day 63 after the first injection, vaccine and placebo recipients gave samples. The method was immunoSEQ multiplex PCR; TCRdb's version includes in-frame clones alone and lacks a portion of them. The table records around 450,000 clones, approximately 89% of them present only once.

Sequenced here: peripheral blood, sampled in a trial of Ad26.COV2.S vaccine versus placebo. The clonotype originates from a person aged 18 to 59 who received the Ad26.COV2.S COVID-19 vaccine or a placebo. This chain connects TRBV5-4 to TRBJ1-3; 7 bases fit TRBD1. CDR3: CASSAHRGDTIYF. The CDR3, as DNA: TGTGCCAGCAGCGCACACAGGGGTGACACCATATATTTT.